The entry that follows covers one T cell receptor (beta chain) sequence. Its antigen is unknown. At one end, the junction sequence differs from germline, possibly due to a read error. TCRB libraries were built from RNA via three nested multiplex PCR rounds using a modified ARM-PCR protocol with multiple V-beta primers and a C-beta primer. Starting from roughly 0.5 ug of total RNA, TCRB-specific cDNA was synthesized using ProtoScript II Reverse Transcriptase and a C-beta primer. The description of the TCRB libraries did not include any unique molecular identifiers. In the third PCR, barcodes and adapters were added over around 24 cycles with Deep VentR (exo-) polymerase, after which 250-500 bp bands were gel purified. TCRB libraries were sequenced with 250 bp paired-end reads on an Illumina HiSeq 2500. The original pipeline was this. Trimmomatic was used to clean reads, FLASH to merge reads, MiGEC to assign V, D and J segments, and VDJtools to perform the analysis. Repertoire diversity was measured using the Shannon-Wiener diversity index, which was calculated with VDJtools. Through fastp at Q25 and MiXCR, TCRdb rebuilt clones from the public reads, retaining in-frame beta chains. Each record represents a unique CDR3 protein, reported with the most common genes and DNA among its rows. The V and J calls reflect TCRdb's pipeline rather than the authors' work. Counted in this sample were nearly 20,000 distinct CDR3 sequences; about two thirds of them appeared once. More than 15% of the sample is held by the ten biggest clonotypes.

For peripheral blood mononuclear cells, total RNA was isolated with TRIzol reagent and then purified using the RNeasy kit. OD 260/280 ratios above 1.9 and RNA integrity numbers above 6.5 were observed for all RNA. This sample is drawn from a study of tumor-infiltrating lymphocytes in glioblastoma multiforme (dated by TCRdb to about 2017). For context, the study as a whole: To find out whether intratumoral genomic heterogeneity fosters TIL diversity, the study jointly investigated somatic mutations, TIL diversity and immune response activity. Findings and caveats that apply to the study as a whole: The authors noted that sorting T cells into functional subsets, which was not done in the study, would be a future improvement. Because T cells carry unequal numbers of TCR transcripts, RNA-based TCR sequencing may distort clone frequencies. Generalizability was limited because only one glioblastoma patient was included in the TCR and somatic mutation analysis.

The CDR3, cysteine through phenylalanine, is 15 amino acids long. Solely the CDR3 DNA is kept, with 45 bases framed from the first base. CDR1 and CDR2 (SGHAT, FQNNGV) derive from the germline V gene. The sample consisted of peripheral blood. The chain was built from TRBV11-2 and TRBJ2-2; D gene: possibly TRBD2, on 5 matching bases. The origin of this receptor is a male donor with glioblastoma. In nucleotide form, the sequence is TGTGTCAGCAGCTTAGGGAGACTTAACAACGGAGAGCTGTTTTTT. This gives the protein CVSSLGRLNNGELFF.